A selection of T cell receptor beta chains follows, all from one sample in a study of blood T cells in healthy people across ages. Via MiXCR, TCRdb re-called the 5' RACE reads, giving one row per CDR3 protein. The sample yields approximately 1,000,000 distinct CDR3 sequences, around 45% seen once. Material: blood. These receptor sequences come from a woman aged 60-75 years in good health. The CDR3 runs from the conserved cysteine through the conserved F or W. The D gene is left open where the match is weak. Size is stated for part of the rows, as once, few or many counts, or as a class when the clone is expanded.

d_call clone_size j_call v_call cdr3_aa cdr3_nt
. . TRBJ1-1 TRBV3-1 CASSQGQSTEAFF TGTGCCAGCAGCCAAGGTCAAAGCACTGAAGCTTTCTTT
TRBD2 . TRBJ2-4 TRBV2 CASSEVVGRENIQYF TGTGCCAGCAGTGAAGTCGTCGGGAGGGAAAACATTCAGTACTTC
. . TRBJ2-2 TRBV29-1 CSVGTAAGTGELFF TGCAGCGTTGGGACAGCGGCGGGCACCGGGGAGCTGTTTTTT
. few TRBJ2-1 TRBV20-1 CSARGLARSSYNEQFF TGCAGTGCTAGAGGTCTAGCTCGGAGCTCCTACAATGAGCAGTTCTTC
. few TRBJ2-7 TRBV28 CASSFGGQYPYEQYF TGTGCCAGCAGTTTTGGGGGGCAGTATCCATACGAGCAGTACTTC
. . TRBJ2-7 TRBV7-2 CASSLESWGGAYEQYF TGTGCCAGCAGCTTAGAGAGTTGGGGCGGAGCCTACGAGCAGTACTTC
. many TRBJ2-3 TRBV12-3/TRBV12-4 CASSLAIATRTDTQYF TGTGCCAGCAGTTTAGCGATAGCAACCCGCACAGATACGCAGTATTTT
. few TRBJ2-1 TRBV27 CASSFGLEKINEQFF TGTGCCAGCAGTTTCGGCCTAGAAAAGATTAATGAGCAGTTCTTC
. . TRBJ1-4 TRBV12-3/TRBV12-4 CASSFRRGAVSEKLFF TGTGCCAGCAGCTTCCGCCGCGGGGCTGTGAGTGAAAAACTGTTTTTT
. few TRBJ2-1 TRBV9 CASSVGPGAHNEQFF TGTGCCAGCAGCGTAGGCCCAGGGGCCCACAATGAGCAGTTCTTC
. once TRBJ2-1 TRBV7-9 CASSLAARAHNEQFF TGTGCCAGCAGCTTAGCAGCGCGAGCCCACAATGAGCAGTTCTTC
TRBD2 . TRBJ2-1 TRBV12-5 CASAIAGYYNEQFF TGTGCTAGTGCTATAGCGGGATACTACAATGAGCAGTTCTTC
TRBD1 . TRBJ1-1 TRBV28 CASRRTGAGTEAFF TGTGCCAGCAGGCGGACAGGGGCGGGGACTGAAGCTTTCTTT
. few TRBJ2-3 TRBV7-9 CASSQDLGSDTQYF TGTGCCAGCAGCCAGGACTTAGGATCAGATACGCAGTATTTT